Each of the 2 T cell receptor beta chains below was sequenced from the same sample in a study of shared clonotypes between healthy human individuals. Method: immunoSEQ multiplex PCR; TCRdb's copy keeps in-frame clones and lacks some. The table includes some 2.1 million clones, 85% to 95% detected once. The source material was naive CD4+ T cells sorted from blood. Subset here: CD45RA+ positively selected. These receptors were taken from a man between 18 and 29 years old in good health.

This clone was found a few times. Within the sample, other DNA sequences also encode this same CDR3. J is TRBJ2-7 and V is TRBV6-1, with 8 positions matching TRBD1. The CDR3 loop spans 15 amino acids. V was clipped by 0 bases and J by 3 bases; unmatched bases: 4. Germline values: CDR1 MNHNS, CDR2 SASEGT. This chain's CDR3 is CASSEAGQGIYEQYF. The CDR3 nucleotides are TGTGCCAGCAGTGAAGCAGGACAGGGAATCTACGAGCAGTACTTC.

The V gene is TRBV5-8, the J gene TRBJ2-5, with 13 positions matching TRBD2. V shed 4 bases and J 0 bases; nucleotides not matched to a gene: 6. The CDR3 length is 17 residues. Germline CDR1 SGHTS, CDR2 YDEGEE. CDR3 sequence reads: CASSPGLAGQNQETQYF. CDR3 coding DNA: TGTGCCAGCAGCCCGGGACTAGCGGGACAGAACCAAGAGACCCAGTACTTC.